This T cell receptor beta chain was identified in a study of cytomegalovirus exposure and HLA in healthy donors. Study outcomes and limitations: In terms of immune exposure information, only CMV serostatus was available.

PCR was performed using 60 Vbeta and 13 Jbeta primers. Generated by immunoSEQ multiplex PCR, the TCRdb table keeps only in-frame clones and is missing some. Seen here are around 180,000 clones, about 80% observed once, and the top ten hold about 1.4%. The CDR3 spans 11 residues. Germline V gene sequence: CDR1 KGHSH, CDR2 LQKENI. V was shortened by 6 bases and J by 2 bases, with 4 bases between the two germline ends. In regard to this clone: Its specificity is not known.

The genes are TRBV18 and TRBJ2-5, with D hard to call. Material: PBMCs. This clonotype was obtained from a woman aged 30 to 39 in good health and CMV-seropositive. CDR3 in amino acids: CASSSQETQYF. For the CDR3, the DNA is TGTGCCAGCTCGTCTCAAGAGACCCAGTACTTC.